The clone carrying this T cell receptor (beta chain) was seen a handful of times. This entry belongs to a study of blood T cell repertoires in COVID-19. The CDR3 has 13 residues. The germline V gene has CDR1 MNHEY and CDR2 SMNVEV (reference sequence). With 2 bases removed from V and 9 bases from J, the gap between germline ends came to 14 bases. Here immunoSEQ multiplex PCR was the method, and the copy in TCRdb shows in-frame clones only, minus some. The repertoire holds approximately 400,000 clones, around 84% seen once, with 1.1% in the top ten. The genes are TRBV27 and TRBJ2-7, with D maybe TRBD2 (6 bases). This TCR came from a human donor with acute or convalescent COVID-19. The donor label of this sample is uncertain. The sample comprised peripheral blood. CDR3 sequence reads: CASSLNLGEVQYF. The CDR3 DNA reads TGTGCCAGCAGTTTAAACCTGGGGGAGGTGCAGTACTTC.